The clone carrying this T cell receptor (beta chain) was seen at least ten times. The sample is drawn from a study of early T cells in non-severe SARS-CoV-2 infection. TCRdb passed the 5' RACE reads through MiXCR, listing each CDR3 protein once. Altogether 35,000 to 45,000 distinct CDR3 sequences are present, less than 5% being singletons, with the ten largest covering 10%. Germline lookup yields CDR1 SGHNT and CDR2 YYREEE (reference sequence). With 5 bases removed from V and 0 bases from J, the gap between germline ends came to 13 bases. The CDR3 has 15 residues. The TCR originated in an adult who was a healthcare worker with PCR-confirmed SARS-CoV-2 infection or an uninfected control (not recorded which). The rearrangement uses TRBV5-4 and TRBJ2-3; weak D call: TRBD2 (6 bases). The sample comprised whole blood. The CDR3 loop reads CASRRSGSSTDTQYF. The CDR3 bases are TGTGCCAGCAGACGTAGCGGATCTAGCACAGATACGCAGTATTTT.